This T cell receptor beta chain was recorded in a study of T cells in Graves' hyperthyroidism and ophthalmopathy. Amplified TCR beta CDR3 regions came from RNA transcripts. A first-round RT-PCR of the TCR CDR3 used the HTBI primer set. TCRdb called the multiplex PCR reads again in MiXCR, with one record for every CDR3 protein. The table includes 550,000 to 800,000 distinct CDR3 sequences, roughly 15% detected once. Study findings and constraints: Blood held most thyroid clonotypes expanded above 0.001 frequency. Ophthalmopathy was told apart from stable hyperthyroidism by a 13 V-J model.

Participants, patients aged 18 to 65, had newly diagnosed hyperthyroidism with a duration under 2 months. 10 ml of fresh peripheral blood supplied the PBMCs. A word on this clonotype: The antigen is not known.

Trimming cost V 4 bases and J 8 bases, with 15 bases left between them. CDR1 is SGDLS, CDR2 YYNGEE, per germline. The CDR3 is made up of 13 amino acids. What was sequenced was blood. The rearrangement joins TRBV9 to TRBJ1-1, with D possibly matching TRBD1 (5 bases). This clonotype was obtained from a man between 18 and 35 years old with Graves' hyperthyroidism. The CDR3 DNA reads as TGTGCCAGCAGCCCCCCCAGGGACCCCGAAGCTTTCTTT. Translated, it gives CASSPPRDPEAFF. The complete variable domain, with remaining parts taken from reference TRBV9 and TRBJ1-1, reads DSGVTQTPKHLITATGQRVTLRCSPRSGDLSVYWYQQSLDQGLQFLIQYYNGEERAKGNILERFSAQQFPDLHSELNLSSLELGDSALYFCASSPPRDPEAFFGQGTRLTVV.